The clone carrying this T cell receptor (beta chain) has just a few counts. As yet, its antigen is unknown. This specimen comes from a study of cytomegalovirus exposure and HLA in healthy donors. Study findings and constraints: Another analysis was done later, and it associated roughly 15,000 TCR beta sequences with HLA alleles at 0.05 false discovery rate. In vitro data verified a few CMV-associated chains as specific for CMV antigens.

The length of the CDR3 is 15 residues. With V trimmed by 6 bases and J by 5 bases, 7 bases remained unmatched. Germline V gene lookup returns CDR1 MDHEN and CDR2 SYDVKM. This PCR relied on a set of 60 Vbeta primers and 13 Jbeta primers. Profiling relied on immunoSEQ multiplex PCR, and the TCRdb table lists in-frame clones only, not all of them. The sample comprises 150,000 to 200,000 clones, around 79% of which are singletons, and about 0.72% rests with the top ten. Healthy bone marrow donors formed the donor group. Donors showed nominal health when sampled, although they likely had unrecorded immune exposures.

The chain has TRBV28 and TRBJ2-1, with TRBD2 matching over 10 bases. The sample comprised PBMCs. This TCR came from a middle-aged woman in good health and CMV-seronegative. The CDR3 DNA follows: TGTGCCAGCAGAAAGGGACTAGCGTTGAACAATGAGCAGTTCTTC. This gives the protein CASRKGLALNNEQFF.